The 9 T cell receptor beta chains reported below all come from one sample, sequenced in a study of Ad26.COV2.S vaccination and SARS-CoV-2 variants. Data came from immunoSEQ multiplex PCR; TCRdb stores just in-frame clones and leaves some out. The sample includes roughly 380,000 clones, 80% to 90% of them seen just once. Treatment: some 20 received Ad26.COV2.S at low or high dose, single or two shots; about 5 received placebo; per-sample allocation not given. Sampling happened 63 days after the first vaccine or placebo injection. Sequences were derived from peripheral blood, sampled in a trial of Ad26.COV2.S vaccine versus placebo. The receptors were sampled from a person aged 18-65 years who received the Ad26.COV2.S COVID-19 vaccine or a placebo.

V usage is TRBV19 and J usage is TRBJ2-7; tentatively, D is TRBD2 (6 bases). The CDR3 has 16 amino acids. The germline V and J ends were trimmed by 0 bases and 1 base, with 13 bases remaining between them. The germline CDR1 and CDR2 sequences are LNHDA and SQIVND (reference sequence). DNA for the CDR3: TGTGCCAGTAGTATAGATCTCCGGGGAGGTTCCTACGAGCAGTACTTC. Translated, it gives CASSIDLRGGSYEQYF.

The chain employs TRBV3-1 (or the pseudogene TRBV3-2) and TRBJ2-1; 7 nucleotides line up with TRBD1. CDR1 LGHDT and CDR2 YNNKEL come from the germline V gene (reference sequence). The CDR3 loop spans 15 amino acids. J was trimmed by 8 bases and V by 0 bases; bases with no gene match: 7. Here the CDR3 reads CASSQDVRQGDEQFF. DNA for the CDR3: TGTGCCAGCAGCCAAGACGTCCGACAGGGCGATGAGCAGTTCTTC.

V and J are TRBV11-3 and TRBJ2-3; possibly TRBD1 for D (6 bases). The CDR3 is made up of 15 amino acids. Germline V gene sequence: CDR1 SGHNT, CDR2 YENEEA. V was pared by 5 bases and J by 0 bases, with 12 bases between. The CDR3 spells CASSPTGSSTDTQYF. CDR3 coding DNA: TGTGCCAGCAGCCCGACAGGCTCTAGCACAGATACGCAGTATTTT.

V gene TRBV7-9 combines with J gene TRBJ1-1; D gene uncertain. Per germline, CDR1 SEHNR and CDR2 FQNEAQ (reference sequence). Trimming removed 1 base from V and 1 base from J, with 10 bases in between. The CDR3 spans 15 residues. CDR3 bases: TGTGCCAGCAGCTTAGATATTGGGAGGAACACTGAAGCTTTCTTT. Protein sequence: CASSLDIGRNTEAFF.

The chain is built from TRBV19 and TRBJ2-5; 11 positions agree with TRBD1. CDR3 length equals 15 residues. V lost 3 bases to trimming and J lost 0 bases; unmatched junction nucleotides: 0. Germline V CDR1 and CDR2: LNHDA, SQIVND (reference sequence). CDR3 protein: CASSMDRGHQETQYF. In nucleotides, the CDR3 is TGTGCCAGTAGTATGGACAGGGGGCACCAAGAGACCCAGTACTTC.

The V gene is TRBV3-1 (or the pseudogene TRBV3-2), the J gene TRBJ2-7; unclear D gene. V dropped 4 bases and J dropped 5 bases, with 6 bases sitting between them. Per the germline V gene, CDR1 is LGHDT and CDR2 is YNNKEL (reference sequence). The CDR3 is made up of 11 amino acids. CDR3 coding DNA: TGTGCCAGCAGCCGGATTCACGAGCAGTACTTC. This sequence encodes CASSRIHEQYF.

This chain uses TRBV7-9 with TRBJ2-5; TRBD2 matches at 10 bases. The CDR3 spans 16 residues. The germline gives CDR1 SEHNR, CDR2 FQNEAQ (reference sequence). V lost 6 bases, J lost 1 base, and 8 bases stayed unmatched. The chain's CDR3 is CASRPLAGDFQETQYF. As DNA, the CDR3 is TGTGCCAGCAGGCCCCTAGCGGGGGATTTCCAAGAGACCCAGTACTTC. Full variable domain (outside the CDR3, taken from reference TRBV7-9 and TRBJ2-5): DTGVSQNPRHKITKRGQNVTFRCDPISEHNRLYWYRQTLGQGPEFLTYFQNEAQLEKSRLLSDRFSAERPKGSFSTLEIQRTEQGDSAMYLCASRPLAGDFQETQYFGPGTRLLVL.

V and J are TRBV29-1 and TRBJ2-7; 9 bases map to TRBD1. V gave up 0 bases and J gave up 5 bases; unmatched junction bases: 23. Germline CDR1 SQVTM, CDR2 ANQGSEA. The CDR3 extends over 20 amino acids. Here the CDR3 DNA reads TGCAGCGTTGAAGAAAGCCGACTATATTCTCCGGGACAGGGTATGAACGAGCAGTACTTC. Translated, it gives CSVEESRLYSPGQGMNEQYF.

CDR3 sequence reads: CTFSYSINQPQHF. The DNA for the CDR3 is TGCACGTTTTCCTACAGTATTAATCAGCCCCAGCATTTT. J is TRBJ1-5 and V is TRBV29-1; no reliable D call. The CDR3 has 13 amino acids. CDR1 and CDR2 (germline): SQVTM, ANQGSEA. Complete variable domain (other parts from reference TRBV29-1 and TRBJ1-5): SAVISQKPSRDICQRGTSLTIQCQVDSQVTMMFWYRQQPGQSLTLIATANQGSEATYESGFVIDKFPISRPNLTFSTLTVSNMSPEDSSIYLCTFSYSINQPQHFGDGTRLSIL.